The 12 T cell receptor beta chains reported below all come from one sample, sequenced in a study of blood T cell repertoires in COVID-19. The protocol was immunoSEQ multiplex PCR, while the TCRdb copy is restricted to in-frame clones and leaves out a portion. The sample lists 190,000 or so clones, about 82% occurring once. Sequenced input: PBMCs or T cells enriched from blood (not recorded which). These receptors originate from a woman between 25 and 40 years old who had recovered from COVID-19.

V gene TRBV6-5 combines with J gene TRBJ2-1; D gene unclear. V was pared by 5 bases and J by 10 bases, with 6 bases between. CDR3 length: 10 amino acids. Germline CDR1 and CDR2: MNHEY and SVGAGI. The CDR3 reads CASSLREQFF. DNA for the CDR3: TGTGCCAGCAGTCTAAGAGAGCAGTTCTTC.

This chain uses TRBV5-1 with TRBJ2-7; TRBD1 matches at 8 bases. The germline gives CDR1 SGHRS, CDR2 YFSETQ. Trimming took 9 bases from V and 4 from J; bases not matched to a gene: 12. The CDR3 loop spans 14 amino acids. This chain's CDR3 is CATRERQGPYEQYF. CDR3 nucleotides: TGCGCCACCAGGGAGAGACAGGGGCCTTACGAGCAGTACTTC.

V usage is TRBV5-4 and J usage is TRBJ2-7, with TRBD2 matching over 8 bases. The CDR3 totals 16 residues. Germline values: CDR1 SGHNT, CDR2 YYREEE (reference sequence). Losses at the gene ends were 4 bases for V and 4 bases for J; bases not matched to a gene: 13. CDR3 DNA sequence: TGTGCCAGCAGCGAACATCCGGGACTAGAGAATTACGAGCAGTACTTC. Translated, it gives CASSEHPGLENYEQYF.

V usage is TRBV19 and J usage is TRBJ2-7, with 9 bases matching TRBD1. Trimming at V came to 5 bases and at J to 3 bases, leaving 5 bases not matched to a gene. The CDR3 runs to 14 residues. Germline values: CDR1 LNHDA, CDR2 SQIVND (reference sequence). CDR3 sequence: CASSQTGQGYEQYF. In nucleotides, the CDR3 is TGTGCCAGTAGTCAGACGGGACAGGGCTACGAGCAGTACTTC.

The V and J genes are TRBV5-4 and TRBJ2-5, with 11 positions matching TRBD2. The CDR3 loop spans 15 amino acids. Trimming removed 4 bases from V and 0 bases from J; junction bases left unmatched: 2. The germline gives CDR1 SGHNT, CDR2 YYREEE (reference sequence). The CDR3 DNA follows: TGTGCCAGCAGCCCGGGACTAGCGGACCAAGAGACCCAGTACTTC. This gives the protein CASSPGLADQETQYF.

The gene calls are TRBV19 and TRBJ1-2, with 8 positions matching TRBD1. The CDR3 runs 16 residues. CDR1 and CDR2 from the germline V gene are LNHDA and SQIVND (reference sequence). Trimming at V came to 2 bases and at J to 2 bases, leaving 7 bases not matched to a gene. This chain's CDR3 is CASSILRTGLNYGYTF. The CDR3 DNA follows: TGTGCCAGTAGTATATTACGGACAGGGTTGAACTATGGCTACACCTTC.

The chain has TRBV19 and TRBJ1-1, with 9 positions matching TRBD1. After removal of 5 bases from V and 1 base from J, the junction contained 2 bases not matched to a gene. The CDR3 spans 14 residues. Germline loops: CDR1 LNHDA, CDR2 SQIVND (reference sequence). The CDR3 DNA reads as TGTGCCAGTAGTCCGGGACAGGGGAACACTGAAGCTTTCTTT. Amino acids: CASSPGQGNTEAFF. Variable domain in full (rest from reference TRBV19 and TRBJ1-1): DGGITQSPKYLFRKEGQNVTLSCEQNLNHDAMYWYRQDPGQGLRLIYYSQIVNDFQKGDIAEGYSVSREKKESFPLTVTSAQKNPTAFYLCASSPGQGNTEAFFGQGTRLTVV.

This chain links TRBV2 with TRBJ1-1; D call uncertain. V lost 2 bases to trimming and J lost 7 bases, with 14 bases between them. The CDR3 loop spans 14 amino acids. Per the germline V gene, CDR1 is SNHLY and CDR2 is FYNNEI. The CDR3 DNA reads TGTGCCAGCAGTGAAATTTCAGGTTCAAGTGAAGCTTTCTTT. Its protein is CASSEISGSSEAFF.

The chain employs TRBV28 and TRBJ1-4; TRBD1 is a possible D gene (6 bases). Per germline, CDR1 MDHEN and CDR2 SYDVKM. The CDR3 contains 15 residues. Trimming pared 3 bases from V and 7 bases from J, leaving 15 bases between. The DNA of the CDR3 is TGTGCCAGCAGTTTTATTCTGGCAGGGGCTGAAAAACTGTTTTTT. Amino acids: CASSFILAGAEKLFF.

This chain uses TRBV5-1 with TRBJ2-7; 9 bases are a match to TRBD1. CDR1 and CDR2 (germline): SGHRS, YFSETQ. The CDR3 has 15 residues. The V gene end was trimmed by 4 bases and the J gene end by 9 bases; junction bases not matched to a gene: 14. CDR3 DNA: TGCGCCAGCAGCCCTGGGGTGGGACAGGGTTTCGGGCAGTACTTC. Protein: CASSPGVGQGFGQYF. Filled out from reference TRBV5-1 and TRBJ2-7, the complete variable domain reads KAGVTQTPRYLIKTRGQQVTLSCSPISGHRSVSWYQQTPGQGLQFLFEYFSETQRNKGNFPGRFSGRQFSNSRSEMNVSTLELGDSALYLCASSPGVGQGFGQYFGPGTRLTVT.

The chain has TRBV7-9 and TRBJ2-7; TRBD2 is a possible D gene (5 bases). Germline CDR1 and CDR2: SEHNR and FQNEAQ (reference sequence). The V gene lost 7 bases and the J gene lost 2 bases, with 9 bases spanning the gap. CDR3 length equals 12 residues. CDR3 sequence (DNA): TGTGCCAGCAAACTAGTTCCCTACGAGCAGTACTTC. Amino acids: CASKLVPYEQYF.

The chain uses TRBV2 and TRBJ2-3; 7 positions agree with TRBD2. Losses at the gene ends were 8 bases for V and 2 bases for J; bases not matched to a gene: 4. Germline CDR1 reads SNHLY; CDR2 reads FYNNEI. This CDR3 has 13 amino acids. The CDR3 DNA reads TGTGCCAGCGCGGGAGCGGACACAGATACGCAGTATTTT. Translation gives CASAGADTDTQYF.